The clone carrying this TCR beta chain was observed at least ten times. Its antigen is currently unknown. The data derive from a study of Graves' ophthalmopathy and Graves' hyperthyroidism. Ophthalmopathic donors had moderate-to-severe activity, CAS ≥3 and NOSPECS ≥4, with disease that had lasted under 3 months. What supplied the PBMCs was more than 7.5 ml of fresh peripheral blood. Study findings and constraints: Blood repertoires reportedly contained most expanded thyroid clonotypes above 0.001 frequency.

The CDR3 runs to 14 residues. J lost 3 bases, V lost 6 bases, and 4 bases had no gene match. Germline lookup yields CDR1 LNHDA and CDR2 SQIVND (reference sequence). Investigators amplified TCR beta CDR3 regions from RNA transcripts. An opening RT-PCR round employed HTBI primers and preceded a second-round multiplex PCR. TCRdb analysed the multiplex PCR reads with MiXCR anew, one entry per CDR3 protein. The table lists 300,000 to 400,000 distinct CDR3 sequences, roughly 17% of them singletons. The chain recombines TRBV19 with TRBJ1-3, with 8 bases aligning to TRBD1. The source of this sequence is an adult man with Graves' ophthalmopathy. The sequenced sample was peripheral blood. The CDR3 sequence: CASRDRAFGNTIYF. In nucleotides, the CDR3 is TGTGCCAGTAGGGACAGGGCGTTTGGAAACACCATATATTTT.